This T cell receptor (beta chain) was found in a study of spatial heterogeneity in lung cancer. Study at large: A unique TCR and UMI combination showed up more than ten times in raw reads, on average.

The V gene end was trimmed by 0 bases and the J gene end by 2 bases; junction bases not matched to a gene: 5. The length of the CDR3 is 17 residues. Germline V CDR1 and CDR2: SEHNR, FQNEAQ (reference sequence). Time point denoted: sample taken at primary tumor resection. TCRdb processed the 5' RACE reads anew with MiXCR; each CDR3 protein has one entry. The data contain 25,000 or so distinct CDR3 sequences, about 3.3% of them seen just once; the ten biggest clones take up around 30%. This clonotype was detected only a few times. The receptor's source is a female donor with early-stage non-small cell lung cancer. The genes are TRBV7-9 and TRBJ2-1, with 9 bases matching TRBD2. Material: PBMCs, obtained at surgery. Here the CDR3 DNA reads TGTGCCAGCAGCTTAGCGGTACTAGCGGGTCCCTACAATGAGCAGTTCTTC. Protein sequence: CASSLAVLAGPYNEQFF.